This TCR beta chain was documented in a study of memory CD4+ T cells and cytomegalovirus serostatus. Under the authors' procedure: After removing out-of-frame reads, around 2,100,000 distinct TCRbeta sequences remained. Method: immunoSEQ multiplex PCR; TCRdb's copy keeps in-frame clones and lacks some. The DNA gave D and trimming, while V, J and clone size come from that table. Of 25,000 to 40,000 clones in the sample, around 74% were seen once. The table lists this clone with a few counts. The sort gate was single viable CD3+CD4+CD8-CD45RO+ cells for memory CD4+ T cells. V was pared by 5 bases and J by 6 bases, with 19 bases between. The CDR3 covers 16 residues. In germline, CDR1 is SEHNR, CDR2 FQNEAQ (reference sequence).

The source material was memory CD4+ T cells from blood. The TCR was taken from an adult in good health and CMV-seronegative. Some clones in this sample may be carry-over from other donors' samples. The gene calls are TRBV7-9 and TRBJ2-2; D is unclear. The CDR3 is CASSKSMGFYSGELFF. The CDR3 DNA sequence: TGTGCCAGCAGCAAGTCAATGGGGTTTTACTCCGGGGAGCTGTTTTTT.